This TCR beta chain was retrieved from a study of T cell clonotyping in hematopoietic cell transplantation (dated by TCRdb to about 2021). Regarding the study in general: The study collected more than 120 blood samples from approximately 35 consecutive transplant recipients and their related donors. Recruitment of patients ran from late 2015 to early 2017, and follow-up continued until late 2020 or until death. Broad study findings and their caveats: Recipient TCR diversity fell after transplant, with pathologically expanded clonotypes rising progressively from day 30 to day 180. Recipient repertoires showed only a small fraction of overlap with donor repertoires, and over 95% appeared de novo at the given depth. The sample size was limited, and because cells were not sorted, the contributions of CD4 and CD8 repertoires could not be separated. Broader posttransplant TCR repertoire diversity was predicted by donor and pretransplant recipient Inverse Simpson Index values.

The CDR3 covers 13 residues, taking in both the cysteine and the phenylalanine. The entry retains the CDR3 DNA only, 39 bases that are in frame from base 1. The germline V gene yields SGHVS for CDR1 and FNYEAQ for CDR2. The germline V end is reduced by 5 bases and the J end by 5 bases; junction bases left unmatched: 5. The immunoSEQ assay, a bias-controlled multiplex PCR using V- and J-specific primers, was used to amplify TCR beta CDR3 regions from genomic DNA. A proprietary barcode and Illumina adapter sequences were added to the CDR3 amplicons in a second PCR step. An Illumina MiSeq instrument was used to sequence the CDR3 libraries. On the authors' methods: Export and quality control were handled in immunoSEQ Analyzer 3.0, while downstream analyses relied on R Bioconductor and Immunarch. Only productive rearrangements in the normalized downsampled data set were used to calculate repertoire metrics. In the normalized cohort, a clonotype counted as pathologically expanded if the clonotype was larger than 5 templates. The Inverse Simpson Index served as the measure of repertoire diversity. To capture all clonotypes, CMV-specificity analyses were performed on the non-normalized data set. What TCRdb holds here is the immuneACCESS table cut down to in-frame rearrangements. Part of the clones is not present; checked against another copy, under half of the missing clones reflect an unresolved V gene, and the others are unexplained. The DNA gave D and trimming, while V, J and clone size come from that table. This sample holds some 5,100 clones; about 84% were observed only once. The top ten clones comprise 9.5% to 15% of the sample.

A word on this clone: The specificity of this receptor is unknown. The input lacks base qualities; no much larger clone sits a single base away.

The time point label, read with the paper, signifies: 30 days after allo-HCT. Blood from recipients was drawn roughly 28 days before transplant, then again at days 30, 100 and 180 after transplant. Using Nuclei Lysis Solution, genomic DNA was extracted from unfractionated peripheral blood mononuclear cells that were either fresh or cryopreserved. Sequencing used peripheral blood mononuclear cells, obtained 30 days after allogeneic stem cell transplant. The sequence joins TRBV7-6 to TRBJ2-5, with 7 middle bases fitting TRBD2. This clonotype was obtained from a male patient in his sixties who had an allogeneic stem cell transplant from an unrelated donor, so the T cells may come from the graft donor. Some clones in this sample may be carry-over from other donors' samples. In nucleotides, the sequence is TGTGCCAGCAGCGCAGGGCGGGAGGAGACCCAGTACTTC. It codes for CASSAGREETQYF.